One T cell receptor (beta chain) is described in this entry. The V gene's germline CDR1 is MNHEY and CDR2 SMNVEV (reference sequence). Trimming removed 7 bases from V and 0 bases from J, with 12 bases in between. The CDR3 runs to 14 residues. The data are from a study of blood T cell repertoires in COVID-19. Sequencing was performed with immunoSEQ multiplex PCR; in TCRdb, only in-frame clones are kept and a portion is missing. This sample yields approximately 90,000 clones, of which over 60% are seen a single time; about half belongs to the top ten. V usage is TRBV27 and J usage is TRBJ1-1, with D hard to call. Specimen: peripheral blood. The source of this sequence is a human donor in a cohort sampled during active COVID-19. The CDR3 bases are TGTGCCAGCAAACCGCGGCAGATGAACACTGAAGCTTTCTTT. Translated, it gives CASKPRQMNTEAFF.